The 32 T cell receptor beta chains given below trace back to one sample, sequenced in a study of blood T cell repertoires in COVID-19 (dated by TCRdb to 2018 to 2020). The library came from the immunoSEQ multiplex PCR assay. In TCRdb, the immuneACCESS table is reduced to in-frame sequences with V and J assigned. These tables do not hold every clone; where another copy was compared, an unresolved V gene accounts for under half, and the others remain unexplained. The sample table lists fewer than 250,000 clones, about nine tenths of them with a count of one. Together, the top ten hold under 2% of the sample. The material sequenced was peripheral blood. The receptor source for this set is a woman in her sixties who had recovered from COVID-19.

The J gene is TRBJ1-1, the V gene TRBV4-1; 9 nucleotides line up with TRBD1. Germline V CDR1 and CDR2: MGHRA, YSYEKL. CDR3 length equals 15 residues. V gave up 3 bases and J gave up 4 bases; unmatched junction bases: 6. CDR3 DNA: TGCGCCAGCAGCCAGCAACGGACAGGGGCCACTGAAGCTTTCTTT. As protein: CASSQQRTGATEAFF.

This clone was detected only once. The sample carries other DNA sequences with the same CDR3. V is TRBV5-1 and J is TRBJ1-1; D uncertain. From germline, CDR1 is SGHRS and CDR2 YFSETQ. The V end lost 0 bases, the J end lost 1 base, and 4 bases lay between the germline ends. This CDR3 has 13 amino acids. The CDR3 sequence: CASSLGPNTEAFF. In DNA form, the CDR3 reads TGCGCCAGCAGCTTGGGGCCGAACACTGAAGCTTTCTTT. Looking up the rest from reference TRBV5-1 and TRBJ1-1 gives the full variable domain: KAGVTQTPRYLIKTRGQQVTLSCSPISGHRSVSWYQQTPGQGLQFLFEYFSETQRNKGNFPGRFSGRQFSNSRSEMNVSTLELGDSALYLCASSLGPNTEAFFGQGTRLTVV.

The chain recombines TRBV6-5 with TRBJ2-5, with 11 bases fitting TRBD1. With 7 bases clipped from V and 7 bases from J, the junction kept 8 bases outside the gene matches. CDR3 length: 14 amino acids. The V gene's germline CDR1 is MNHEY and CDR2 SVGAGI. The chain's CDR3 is CASTIGTGGWTQYF. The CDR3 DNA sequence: TGTGCCAGCACCATCGGGACAGGGGGATGGACCCAGTACTTC.

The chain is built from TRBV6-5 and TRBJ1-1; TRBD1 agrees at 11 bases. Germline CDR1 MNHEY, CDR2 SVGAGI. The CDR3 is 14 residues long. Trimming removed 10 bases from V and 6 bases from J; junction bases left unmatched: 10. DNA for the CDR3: TGTGCCACCTTCTCCCGGGACAGGGGGGCTGAAGCTTTCTTT. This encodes CATFSRDRGAEAFF.

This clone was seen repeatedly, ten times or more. The CDR3 region is CASSQDLAGNYGYTF. In nucleotides, the CDR3 is TGCGCCAGCAGCCAAGATTTAGCCGGAAACTATGGCTACACCTTC. The chain combines TRBV4-1 with TRBJ1-2; D remains ambiguous. Trimming removed 0 bases at V and 2 bases at J, with 10 bases between. CDR1 and CDR2 from the germline V gene are MGHRA and YSYEKL. The CDR3 extends over 15 amino acids.

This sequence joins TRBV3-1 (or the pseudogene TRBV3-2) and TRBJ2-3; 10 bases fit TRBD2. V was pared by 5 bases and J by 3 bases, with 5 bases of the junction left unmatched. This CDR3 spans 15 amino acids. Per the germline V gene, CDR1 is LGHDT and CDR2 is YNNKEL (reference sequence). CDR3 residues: CASSDLAGVTDTQYF. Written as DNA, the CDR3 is TGTGCCAGCAGCGATCTAGCGGGGGTTACAGATACGCAGTATTTT.

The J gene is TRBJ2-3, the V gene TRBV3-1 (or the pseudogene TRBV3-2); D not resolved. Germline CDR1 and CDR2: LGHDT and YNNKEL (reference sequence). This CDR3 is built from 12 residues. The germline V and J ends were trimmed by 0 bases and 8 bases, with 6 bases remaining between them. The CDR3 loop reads CASSQDYVTQYF. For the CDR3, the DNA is TGTGCCAGCAGCCAAGATTATGTTACGCAGTATTTT.

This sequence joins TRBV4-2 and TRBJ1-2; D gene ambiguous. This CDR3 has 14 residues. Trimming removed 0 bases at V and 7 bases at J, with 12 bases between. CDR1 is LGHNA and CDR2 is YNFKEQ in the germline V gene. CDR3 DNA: TGTGCCAGCAGCCAAGAGCGTCAGGTCGGTGGCTACACCTTC. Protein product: CASSQERQVGGYTF.

The CDR3 loop is CASSTSGGGGQETQYF. CDR3 bases: TGTGCCAGCAGTACTAGCGGGGGTGGCGGCCAAGAGACCCAGTACTTC. V usage is TRBV7-3 and J usage is TRBJ2-5; 11 bases match TRBD2. The CDR3 contains 16 residues. CDR1 and CDR2 from the germline V gene are SGHTA and FQGTGA. After removal of 6 bases from V and 1 base from J, the junction contained 7 bases not matched to a gene. Filled out from reference TRBV7-3 and TRBJ2-5, the complete variable domain reads GAGVSQTPSNKVTEKGKYVELRCDPISGHTALYWYRQSLGQGPEFLIYFQGTGAADDSGLPNDRFFAVRPEGSVSTLKIQRTERGDSAVYLCASSTSGGGGQETQYFGPGTRLLVL.

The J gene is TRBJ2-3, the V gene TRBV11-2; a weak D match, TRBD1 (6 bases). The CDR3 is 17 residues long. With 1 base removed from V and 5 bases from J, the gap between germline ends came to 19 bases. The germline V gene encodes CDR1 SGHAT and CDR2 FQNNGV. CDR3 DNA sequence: TGTGCCAGCAGCTTAGCTGGGGCCGGGACATTGGGAGATACGCAGTATTTT. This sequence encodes CASSLAGAGTLGDTQYF.

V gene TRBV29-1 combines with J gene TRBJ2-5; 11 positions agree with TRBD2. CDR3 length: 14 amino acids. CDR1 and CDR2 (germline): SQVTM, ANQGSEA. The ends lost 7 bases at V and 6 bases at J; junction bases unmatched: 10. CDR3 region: CSAQTSGGSKTQYF. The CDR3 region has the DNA TGCAGCGCCCAAACTAGCGGGGGATCCAAGACCCAGTACTTC. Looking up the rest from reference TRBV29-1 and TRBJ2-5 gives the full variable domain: SAVISQKPSRDICQRGTSLTIQCQVDSQVTMMFWYRQQPGQSLTLIATANQGSEATYESGFVIDKFPISRPNLTFSTLTVSNMSPEDSSIYLCSAQTSGGSKTQYFGPGTRLLVL.

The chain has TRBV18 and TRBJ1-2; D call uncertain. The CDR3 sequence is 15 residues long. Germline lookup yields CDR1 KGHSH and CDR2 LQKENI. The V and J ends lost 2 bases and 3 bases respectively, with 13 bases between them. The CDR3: CASSPYQESDYGYTF. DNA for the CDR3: TGTGCCAGCTCACCATATCAGGAAAGTGACTATGGCTACACCTTC.

CDR3 sequence: CASSYPRQGAYEQYF. The CDR3, as DNA: TGTGCCAGCAGTTACCCTAGACAGGGGGCTTACGAGCAGTACTTC. The V gene is TRBV28, the J gene TRBJ2-7; 10 bases are a match to TRBD1. The CDR3 spans 15 residues. Germline V gene data show CDR1 as MDHEN and CDR2 as SYDVKM. After removal of 4 bases from V and 4 bases from J, the junction contained 7 bases not matched to a gene.

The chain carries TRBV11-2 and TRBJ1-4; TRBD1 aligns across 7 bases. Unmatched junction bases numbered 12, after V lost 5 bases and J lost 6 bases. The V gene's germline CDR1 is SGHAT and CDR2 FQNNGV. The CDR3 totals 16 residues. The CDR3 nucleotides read TGTGCCAGCAGCACAAGACAGACAGGGTCGGATGAAAAACTGTTTTTT. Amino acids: CASSTRQTGSDEKLFF.

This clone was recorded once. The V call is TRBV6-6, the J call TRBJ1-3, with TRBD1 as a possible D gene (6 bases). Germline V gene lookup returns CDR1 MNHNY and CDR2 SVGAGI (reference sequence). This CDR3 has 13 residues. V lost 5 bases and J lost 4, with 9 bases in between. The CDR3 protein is CASSLGQGNTIYF. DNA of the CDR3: TGTGCCAGCAGTCTGGGACAAGGAAACACCATATATTTT.

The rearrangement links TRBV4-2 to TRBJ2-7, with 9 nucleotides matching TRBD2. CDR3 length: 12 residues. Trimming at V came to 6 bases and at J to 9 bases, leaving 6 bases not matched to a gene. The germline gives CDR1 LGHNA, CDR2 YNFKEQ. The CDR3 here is CASSGGGDRQYF. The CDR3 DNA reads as TGTGCCAGCAGTGGCGGGGGGGATCGGCAGTACTTC.

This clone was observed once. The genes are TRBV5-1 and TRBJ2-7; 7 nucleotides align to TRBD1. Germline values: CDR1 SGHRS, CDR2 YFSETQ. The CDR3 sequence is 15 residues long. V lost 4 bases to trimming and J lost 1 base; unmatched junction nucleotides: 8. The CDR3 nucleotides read TGCGCCAGCAGCGTCGGGACAGCCTTATCCTACGAGCAGTACTTC. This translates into CASSVGTALSYEQYF.

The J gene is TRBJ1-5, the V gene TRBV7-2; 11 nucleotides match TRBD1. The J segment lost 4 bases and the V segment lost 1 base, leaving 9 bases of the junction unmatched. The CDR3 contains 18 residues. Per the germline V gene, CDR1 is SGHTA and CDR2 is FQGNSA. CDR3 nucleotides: TGTGCCAGCAGCTTAGTTGGGACAGGGGGTAATGGGAATCAGCCCCAGCATTTT. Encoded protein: CASSLVGTGGNGNQPQHF.

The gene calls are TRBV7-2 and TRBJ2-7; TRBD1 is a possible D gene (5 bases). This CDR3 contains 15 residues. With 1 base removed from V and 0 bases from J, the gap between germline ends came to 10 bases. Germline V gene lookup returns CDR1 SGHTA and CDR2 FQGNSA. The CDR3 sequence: CASSLETVSSYEQYF. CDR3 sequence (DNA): TGTGCCAGCAGCTTAGAGACAGTTTCCTCCTACGAGCAGTACTTC.

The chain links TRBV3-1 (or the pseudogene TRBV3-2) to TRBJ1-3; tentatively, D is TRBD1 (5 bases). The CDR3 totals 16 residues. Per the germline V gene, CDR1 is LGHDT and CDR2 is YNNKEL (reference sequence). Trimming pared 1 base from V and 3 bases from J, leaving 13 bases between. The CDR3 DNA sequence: TGTGCCAGCAGCCAAGGACAGCTTAAATTTGGAAACACCATATATTTT. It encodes CASSQGQLKFGNTIYF.

The CDR3 nucleotides read TGTGCCAGCAGCCAAGAGGCCCGGGAGGGCGGGCAGTTCTTC. This encodes CASSQEAREGGQFF. This sequence joins TRBV4-2 and TRBJ2-1, with 8 positions matching TRBD2. This CDR3 region has 14 residues. Germline trimming cut 0 bases from V and 12 bases from J; bases unmatched to any gene: 7. Germline lookup yields CDR1 LGHNA and CDR2 YNFKEQ.

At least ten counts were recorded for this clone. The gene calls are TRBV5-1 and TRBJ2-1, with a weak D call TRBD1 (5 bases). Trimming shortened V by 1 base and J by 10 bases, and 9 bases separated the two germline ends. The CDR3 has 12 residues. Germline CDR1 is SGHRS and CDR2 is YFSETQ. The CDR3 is CASSLTGTEQFF. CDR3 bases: TGCGCCAGCAGCTTGACAGGTACCGAGCAGTTCTTC.

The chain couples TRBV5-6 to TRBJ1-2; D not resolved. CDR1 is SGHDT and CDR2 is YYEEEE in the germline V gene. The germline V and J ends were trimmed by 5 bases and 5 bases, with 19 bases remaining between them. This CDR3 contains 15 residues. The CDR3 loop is CASSLPRRGRYGYTF. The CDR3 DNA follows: TGTGCCAGCAGTTTGCCCCGGCGGGGTCGGTATGGCTACACCTTC.

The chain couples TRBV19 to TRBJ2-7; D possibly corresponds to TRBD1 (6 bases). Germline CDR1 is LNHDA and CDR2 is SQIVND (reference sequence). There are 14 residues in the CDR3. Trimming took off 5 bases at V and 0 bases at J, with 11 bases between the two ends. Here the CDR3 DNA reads TGTGCCAGTAGTCATCCAGGGGTCTCCTACGAGCAGTACTTC. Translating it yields CASSHPGVSYEQYF.

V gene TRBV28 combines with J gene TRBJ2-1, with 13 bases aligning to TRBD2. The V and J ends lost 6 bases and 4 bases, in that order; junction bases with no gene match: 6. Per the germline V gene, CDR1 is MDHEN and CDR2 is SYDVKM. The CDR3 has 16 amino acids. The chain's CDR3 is CASRTSGGSRYNEQFF. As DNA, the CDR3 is TGTGCCAGCAGGACTAGCGGGGGGTCGAGATACAATGAGCAGTTCTTC.

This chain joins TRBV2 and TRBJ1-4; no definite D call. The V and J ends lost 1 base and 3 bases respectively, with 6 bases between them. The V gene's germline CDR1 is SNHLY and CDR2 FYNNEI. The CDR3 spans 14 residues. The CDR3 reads CASSEEQPNEKLFF. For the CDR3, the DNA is TGTGCCAGCAGTGAAGAACAGCCTAATGAAAAACTGTTTTTT.

CDR3 bases: TGTGCCACCCCGGGAGCCAGCTCTGGAAACACCATATATTTT. This sequence encodes CATPGASSGNTIYF. J is TRBJ1-3 and V is TRBV28; D is ambiguous. CDR3 size: 14 residues. V was shortened by 10 bases and J by 0 bases, with 13 bases between the two germline ends. Germline V gene lookup returns CDR1 MDHEN and CDR2 SYDVKM.

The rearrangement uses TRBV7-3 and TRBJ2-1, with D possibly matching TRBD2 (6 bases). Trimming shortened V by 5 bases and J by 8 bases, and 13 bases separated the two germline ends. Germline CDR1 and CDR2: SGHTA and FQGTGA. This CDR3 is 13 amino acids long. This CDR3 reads CASSRTKGDEQFF. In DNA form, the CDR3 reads TGTGCCAGCAGCCGGACTAAAGGCGATGAGCAGTTCTTC.

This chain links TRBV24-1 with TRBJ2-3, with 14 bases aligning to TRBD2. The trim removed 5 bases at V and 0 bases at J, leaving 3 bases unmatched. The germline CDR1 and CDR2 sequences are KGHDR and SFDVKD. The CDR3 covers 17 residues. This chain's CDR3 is CATSGTSGGRSTDTQYF. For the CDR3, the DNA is TGTGCCACCAGTGGGACTAGCGGGGGGCGTAGCACAGATACGCAGTATTTT.

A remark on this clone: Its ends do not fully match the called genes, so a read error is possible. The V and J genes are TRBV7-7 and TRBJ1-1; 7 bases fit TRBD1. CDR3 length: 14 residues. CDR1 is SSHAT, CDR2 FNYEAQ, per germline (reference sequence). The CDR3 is CASSPGTVNTEAFF. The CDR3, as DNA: TGTGCTAGCAGCCCCGGGACAGTTAACACTGAAGCTTTCTTT.

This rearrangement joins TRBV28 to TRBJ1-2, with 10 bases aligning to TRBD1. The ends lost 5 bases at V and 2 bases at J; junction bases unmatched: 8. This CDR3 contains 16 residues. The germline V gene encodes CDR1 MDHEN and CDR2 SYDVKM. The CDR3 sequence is CASSPGGQGRNYGYTF. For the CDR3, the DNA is TGTGCCAGCAGTCCCGGGGGACAGGGGCGGAACTATGGCTACACCTTC.

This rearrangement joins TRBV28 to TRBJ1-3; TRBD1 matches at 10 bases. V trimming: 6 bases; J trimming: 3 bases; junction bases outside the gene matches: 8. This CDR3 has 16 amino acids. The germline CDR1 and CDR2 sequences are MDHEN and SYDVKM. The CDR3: CASRGQDRGYGNTIYF. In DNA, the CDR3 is TGTGCCAGCAGGGGCCAGGACAGGGGGTATGGAAACACCATATATTTT.